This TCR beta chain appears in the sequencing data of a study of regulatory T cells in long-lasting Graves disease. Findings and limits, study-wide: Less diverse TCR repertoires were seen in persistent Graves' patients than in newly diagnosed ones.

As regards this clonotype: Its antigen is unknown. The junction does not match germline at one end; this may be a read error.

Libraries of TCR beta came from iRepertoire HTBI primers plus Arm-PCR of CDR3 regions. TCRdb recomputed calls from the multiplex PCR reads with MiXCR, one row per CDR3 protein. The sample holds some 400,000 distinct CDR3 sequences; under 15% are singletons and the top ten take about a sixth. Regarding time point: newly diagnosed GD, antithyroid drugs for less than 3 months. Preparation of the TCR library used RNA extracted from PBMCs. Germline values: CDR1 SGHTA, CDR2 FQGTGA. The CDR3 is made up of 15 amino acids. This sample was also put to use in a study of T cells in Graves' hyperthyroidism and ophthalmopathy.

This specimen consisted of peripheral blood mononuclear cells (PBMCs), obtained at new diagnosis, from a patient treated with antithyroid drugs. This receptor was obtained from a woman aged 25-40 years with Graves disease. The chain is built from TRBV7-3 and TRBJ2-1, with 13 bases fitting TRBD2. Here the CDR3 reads CASSPGLAGDYEQFF. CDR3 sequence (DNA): TGTGCCAGCAGCCCCGGACTAGCGGGAGACTATGAACAGTTCTTC. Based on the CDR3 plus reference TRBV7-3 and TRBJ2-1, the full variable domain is GAGVSQTPSNKVTEKGKYVELRCDPISGHTALYWYRQSLGQGPEFLIYFQGTGAADDSGLPNDRFFAVRPEGSVSTLKIQRTERGDSAVYLCASSPGLAGDYEQFFGPGTRLTVL.